The next 6 T cell receptor beta chains were all read from a single sample in a study of graft-versus-host responses after intestinal transplantation. Method: immunoSEQ multiplex PCR; TCRdb's copy keeps in-frame clones and lacks some. The sample records over 100,000 clones, 85% to 95% being singletons. These receptors have no identified antigens. The sequenced sample was unstimulated CD4+ T cells sorted from spleen or lymph node cells, obtained before intestinal transplant. These receptors were taken from a human donor who received an intestinal transplant.

The gene calls are TRBV6-5 and TRBJ1-1; the match to TRBD1 covers 7 bases. From germline, CDR1 is MNHEY and CDR2 SVGAGI. With 4 bases clipped from V and 0 bases from J, the junction kept 8 bases outside the gene matches. The CDR3 length is 16 residues. DNA of the CDR3: TGTGCCAGCAGTTCCGCGAGGACAGGCTTGAACACTGAAGCTTTCTTT. It encodes CASSSARTGLNTEAFF.

The CDR3: CASSSITGDTEAFF. CDR3 in DNA: TGTGCCAGCAGTTCTATAACAGGGGATACTGAAGCTTTCTTT. The rearrangement joins TRBV27 to TRBJ1-1; 7 bases map to TRBD1. CDR1 and CDR2 from the germline V gene are MNHEY and SMNVEV (reference sequence). The CDR3 spans 14 residues. V shed 4 bases and J 5 bases; nucleotides not matched to a gene: 7.

This chain uses TRBV28 with TRBJ2-3; TRBD2 matches at 13 bases. Trimming cost V 3 bases and J 0 bases; bases outside gene matches: 9. The CDR3 is made up of 19 amino acids. The germline CDR1 and CDR2 sequences are MDHEN and SYDVKM. CDR3 bases: TGTGCCAGCAGTTTCCCCAAACTAGCGGGAGGGCGAAGCACAGATACGCAGTATTTT. Translated: CASSFPKLAGGRSTDTQYF. The full variable domain, with the rest looked up from reference TRBV28 and TRBJ2-3, is DVKVTQSSRYLVKRTGEKVFLECVQDMDHENMFWYRQDPGLGLRLIYFSYDVKMKEKGDIPEGYSVSREKKERFSLILESASTNQTSMYLCASSFPKLAGGRSTDTQYFGPGTRLTVL.

The chain uses TRBV27 and TRBJ2-5, with 7 positions matching TRBD1. In germline, CDR1 is MNHEY, CDR2 SMNVEV (reference sequence). After removal of 0 bases from V and 1 base from J, the junction contained 8 bases not matched to a gene. The CDR3 sequence is 17 residues long. CDR3 sequence: CASSLSHRGPVQETQYF. CDR3 nucleotides: TGTGCCAGCAGTTTATCCCACAGGGGCCCGGTCCAAGAGACCCAGTACTTC.

The chain has TRBV18 and TRBJ1-1; D possibly corresponds to TRBD1 (5 bases). CDR3 length: 12 residues. Germline lookup yields CDR1 KGHSH and CDR2 LQKENI. Between the trimmed V and J ends, which lost 9 bases and 1 base, there was a span of 9 bases. The CDR3 loop is CASSTANTEAFF. For the CDR3, the DNA is TGTGCCAGTTCGACAGCGAACACTGAAGCTTTCTTT. The whole variable domain, remainder taken from reference TRBV18 and TRBJ1-1, is NAGVMQNPRHLVRRRGQEARLRCSPMKGHSHVYWYRQLPEEGLKFMVYLQKENIIDESGMPKERFSAEFPKEGPSILRIQQVVRGDSAAYFCASSTANTEAFFGQGTRLTVV.

This chain uses TRBV30 with TRBJ1-5; D is unclear. The CDR3 runs to 15 residues. CDR1 is GTSNPN and CDR2 is SVGIG in the germline V gene (reference sequence). V shed 0 bases and J shed 0 bases, with 9 bases lying between them. The CDR3 sequence: CAWSVAHPSNQPQHF. The CDR3 nucleotides read TGTGCCTGGAGTGTAGCCCACCCTAGCAATCAGCCCCAGCATTTT.